This passage covers 31 T cell receptor beta chains from one sample sequenced in a study of early stage breast cancer tumors. Sequencing used immunoSEQ multiplex PCR; TCRdb keeps in-frame clones, though not all of them. The data hold 13,000 to 15,000 clones, with approximately 84% observed a single time. The sequenced sample consisted of normal breast tissue next to the tumor. All receptors come from a person aged 25-39 years with breast cancer.

This clone was seen only once. The chain employs TRBV7-3 and TRBJ2-2; D gene ambiguous. Deletions cut 6 bases from V and 6 bases from J, with 14 bases between. CDR1 is SGHTA, CDR2 FQGTGA, per germline. The CDR3 is made up of 14 amino acids. The CDR3 spells CASSPSKRPGELFF. The CDR3 nucleotides are TGTGCCAGCAGTCCCTCTAAGCGCCCCGGGGAGCTGTTTTTT.

The chain joins TRBV5-6 to TRBJ2-1; D ambiguous. Germline V lookup: CDR1 SGHDT, CDR2 YYEEEE. V dropped 3 bases and J dropped 1 base, with 11 bases sitting between them. CDR3 size: 15 residues. CDR3 protein: CASSWTPRSYNEQFF. Written as DNA, the CDR3 is TGTGCCAGCAGCTGGACCCCAAGATCCTACAATGAGCAGTTCTTC. The variable domain in full, completed from reference TRBV5-6 and TRBJ2-1, reads DAGVTQSPTHLIKTRGQQVTLRCSPKSGHDTVSWYQQALGQGPQFIFQYYEEEERQRGNFPDRFSGHQFPNYSSELNVNALLLGDSALYLCASSWTPRSYNEQFFGPGTRLTVL.

The gene calls are TRBV19 and TRBJ1-1; D is uncertain. Trimming removed 9 bases from V and 0 bases from J, with 8 bases in between. In germline, CDR1 is LNHDA, CDR2 SQIVND (reference sequence). The CDR3 is 12 amino acids. CDR3 nucleotides: TGTGCCAGCTATAGGGTGAACACTGAAGCTTTCTTT. This translates into CASYRVNTEAFF.

This clone was recorded once. This chain joins TRBV11-3 and TRBJ2-7; D gene ambiguous. There are 13 residues in the CDR3. The V gene lost 6 bases and the J gene lost 6 bases, with 15 bases spanning the gap. Germline loops: CDR1 SGHNT, CDR2 YENEEA. The CDR3 region is CASRSRDCGEQYF. CDR3 coding DNA: TGTGCCAGCAGATCCCGTGATTGTGGCGAGCAGTACTTC.

V and J are TRBV4-1 and TRBJ1-1; TRBD1 might be the D (6 bases). The CDR3 extends over 16 amino acids. Trimming took off 0 bases at V and 1 base at J, with 12 bases between the two ends. CDR1 is MGHRA and CDR2 is YSYEKL in the germline V gene. CDR3 region: CASSQDRKGGNTEAFF. CDR3 nucleotides: TGCGCCAGCAGCCAAGATCGGAAGGGGGGGAACACTGAAGCTTTCTTT.

This chain joins TRBV7-2 and TRBJ2-7; TRBD1 agrees at 10 bases. Germline values: CDR1 SGHTA, CDR2 FQGNSA. After removal of 5 bases from V and 5 bases from J, the junction contained 6 bases not matched to a gene. This CDR3 has 14 amino acids. CDR3 DNA sequence: TGTGCCAGCAGCCCAGACAGGGGGCGCAACGAGCAGTACTTC. Translating gives CASSPDRGRNEQYF.

The chain recombines TRBV11-3 with TRBJ2-1; the match to TRBD2 covers 10 bases. Germline assignment: CDR1 SGHNT and CDR2 YENEEA. J lost 1 base, V lost 5 bases, and 5 bases had no gene match. The CDR3 sequence is 16 residues long. The CDR3 here is CASSAAGLASYNEQFF. CDR3 DNA: TGTGCCAGCAGCGCAGCGGGACTAGCGTCCTACAATGAGCAGTTCTTC. Looking up the rest from reference TRBV11-3 and TRBJ2-1 gives the full variable domain: EAGVVQSPRYKIIEKKQPVAFWCNPISGHNTLYWYLQNLGQGPELLIRYENEEAVDDSQLPKDRFSAERLKGVDSTLKIQPAELGDSAVYLCASSAAGLASYNEQFFGPGTRLTVL.

This chain uses TRBV19 with TRBJ1-2; 9 bases match TRBD1. After removal of 5 bases from V and 2 bases from J, the junction contained 12 bases not matched to a gene. This CDR3 contains 17 residues. Germline V gene data show CDR1 as LNHDA and CDR2 as SQIVND (reference sequence). The CDR3 sequence: CASSLTGTGNLNYGYTF. CDR3 sequence (DNA): TGTGCCAGTAGTCTCACCGGGACAGGGAATTTAAACTATGGCTACACCTTC.

The chain has TRBV10-2 and TRBJ1-3, with D perhaps TRBD1 (5 bases). Germline-derived CDR1 and CDR2 are WSHSY and SAAADI. The CDR3 runs to 17 residues. The V end lost 4 bases, the J end lost 0 bases, and 16 bases lay between the germline ends. CDR3 protein: CASSGRFDSISGNTIYF. CDR3 nucleotides: TGCGCCAGCAGTGGGAGGTTTGACAGCATCTCTGGAAACACCATATATTTT.

The chain carries TRBV5-1 and TRBJ2-1, with TRBD2 identical over 8 bases. The CDR3 has 16 amino acids. CDR1 is SGHRS and CDR2 is YFSETQ in the germline V gene. The trim removed 2 bases at V and 2 bases at J, leaving 6 bases unmatched. The CDR3 DNA is TGCGCCAGCAGCTTAAGACTAGCGTCCACCTACAATGAGCAGTTCTTC. The encoded protein is CASSLRLASTYNEQFF.

This chain links TRBV19 with TRBJ1-3; D is possibly TRBD1 (6 bases). V lost 3 bases to trimming and J lost 0 bases, with 15 bases between them. Germline V gives CDR1 LNHDA, CDR2 SQIVND (reference sequence). This CDR3 is built from 17 residues. The CDR3, as DNA: TGTGCCAGTAGTATTAGGGGGATCCTCCTCTCTGGAAACACCATATATTTT. Protein: CASSIRGILLSGNTIYF.

V and J are TRBV7-6 and TRBJ2-1; D is ambiguous. This CDR3 has 12 residues. V lost 4 bases to trimming and J lost 5 bases, with 6 bases between them. Germline assignment: CDR1 SGHVS and CDR2 FNYEAQ. This CDR3 is CASSSENNEQFF. CDR3 nucleotides: TGTGCCAGCAGCTCCGAGAACAATGAGCAGTTCTTC.

The chain has TRBV9 and TRBJ1-1, with a weak D call TRBD1 (6 bases). Germline loops: CDR1 SGDLS, CDR2 YYNGEE. The CDR3 is 15 amino acids. V lost 3 bases and J lost 1, with 13 bases in between. The CDR3 here is CASSGRGTQNTEAFF. CDR3 in DNA: TGTGCCAGCAGCGGAAGGGGGACACAGAACACTGAAGCTTTCTTT.

Only a few counts were recorded for this clone. The chain uses TRBV7-2 and TRBJ2-1; a possible D gene is TRBD2 (6 bases). The V gene lost 5 bases and the J gene lost 6 bases, with 14 bases spanning the gap. Germline loops: CDR1 SGHTA, CDR2 FQGNSA. CDR3 length: 14 residues. CDR3 loop: CASSLGLRLNEQFF. The CDR3 DNA follows: TGTGCCAGCAGCCTGGGACTGCGACTCAATGAGCAGTTCTTC.

The chain joins TRBV6-6 to TRBJ2-5; D may be TRBD1 (7 bases). The CDR3 extends over 15 amino acids. The germline V and J ends were trimmed by 6 bases and 5 bases, with 19 bases remaining between them. Germline values: CDR1 MNHNY, CDR2 SVGAGI (reference sequence). The CDR3 protein is CASRPNRGGGETQYF. CDR3 bases: TGTGCCAGCAGGCCGAACAGGGGAGGAGGGGAGACCCAGTACTTC.

This clone has more than one count but fewer than ten. The J gene is TRBJ1-5, the V gene TRBV2, with D uncertain. V lost 4 bases to trimming and J lost 5 bases, with 6 bases between them. This CDR3 contains 12 residues. Germline V gene data show CDR1 as SNHLY and CDR2 as FYNNEI. The CDR3 here is CASSGYYQPQHF. The CDR3 nucleotides read TGTGCCAGCAGTGGTTATTATCAGCCCCAGCATTTT.

This clone was seen more than once but under ten times. The V call is TRBV14, the J call TRBJ2-7; 8 bases are shared with TRBD1. The V gene end was trimmed by 4 bases and the J gene end by 7 bases; junction bases not matched to a gene: 9. CDR1 and CDR2 (germline): SGHDN, FVKESK. The CDR3 has 14 amino acids. CDR3 nucleotides: TGTGCCAGCAGCCGATTAGCGTGGACAGGGGAGCAGTACTTC. Translation gives CASSRLAWTGEQYF. The full variable domain, rest sourced from reference TRBV14 and TRBJ2-7, is EAGVTQFPSHSVIEKGQTVTLRCDPISGHDNLYWYRRVMGKEIKFLLHFVKESKQDESGMPNNRFLAERTGGTYSTLKVQPAELEDSGVYFCASSRLAWTGEQYFGPGTRLTVT.

The rearrangement uses TRBV6-5 and TRBJ2-7; D possibly corresponds to TRBD1 (6 bases). Per germline, CDR1 MNHEY and CDR2 SVGAGI. The CDR3 contains 16 residues. V lost 0 bases, J lost 4 bases, and 16 bases lay in between. Here the CDR3 DNA reads TGTGCCAGCAGTTACTCTTGGGGGACAAGGAGGTACGAGCAGTACTTC. Protein: CASSYSWGTRRYEQYF.

The genes are TRBV7-6 and TRBJ2-1, with 10 bases fitting TRBD1. This CDR3 region has 14 residues. CDR1 SGHVS and CDR2 FNYEAQ come from the germline V gene. Trimming at V came to 5 bases and at J to 8 bases, leaving 6 bases not matched to a gene. In DNA form, the CDR3 reads TGTGCCAGCAGCACCCGGACAGGGGGACATGAGCAGTTCTTC. Protein product: CASSTRTGGHEQFF.

The chain links TRBV2 to TRBJ1-3, with 11 bases fitting TRBD1. The CDR3 has 15 residues. With 11 bases clipped from V and 3 bases from J, the junction kept 9 bases outside the gene matches. CDR1 is SNHLY and CDR2 is FYNNEI in the germline V gene. The CDR3 sequence: CAGSGDRGSGNTIYF. Here the CDR3 DNA reads TGTGCCGGCTCGGGGGACAGGGGGAGTGGAAACACCATATATTTT.

This chain links TRBV6-1 with TRBJ2-7; D is possibly TRBD1 (8 bases). V lost 4 bases and J 6 bases, leaving 16 bases between the germline ends. CDR3 length equals 14 residues. CDR1 and CDR2 from the germline V gene are MNHNS and SASEGT. The CDR3 DNA follows: TGTGCCAGCAGTGTTACAGGGGGGGGTTCCGAGCAGTACTTC. Its protein product is CASSVTGGGSEQYF.

The CDR3: CAWTETGSYSGANVLTF. CDR3 nucleotide sequence: TGTGCCTGGACGGAGACAGGGTCCTACTCTGGGGCCAACGTCCTGACTTTC. The rearrangement joins TRBV30 to TRBJ2-6; 7 bases match TRBD1. This CDR3 is built from 17 residues. V trimming: 4 bases; J trimming: 0 bases; junction bases outside the gene matches: 9. Germline V gene lookup returns CDR1 GTSNPN and CDR2 SVGIG (reference sequence). The full variable domain, its missing parts supplied by reference TRBV30 and TRBJ2-6, is SQTIHQWPATLVQPVGSPLSLECTVEGTSNPNLYWYRQAAGRGLQLLFYSVGIGQISSEVPQNLSASRPQDRQFILSSKKLLLSDSGFYLCAWTETGSYSGANVLTFGAGSRLTVL.

The chain is built from TRBV10-3 and TRBJ2-7, with D tentatively TRBD1 (5 bases). The CDR3 runs to 15 residues. CDR1 and CDR2 (germline): ENHRY, SYGVKD. Trimming stripped 3 bases from V and 0 bases from J, with 12 bases between. CDR3 residues: CAISEVGASSYEQYF. CDR3 bases: TGTGCCATCAGTGAAGTAGGGGCGAGCTCCTACGAGCAGTACTTC.

This chain links TRBV5-5 with TRBJ2-3, with D hard to call. The CDR3 has 17 amino acids. The germline V and J ends were trimmed by 3 bases and 1 base, with 18 bases remaining between them. The germline gives CDR1 SGHKS, CDR2 YYEKEE (reference sequence). DNA of the CDR3: TGTGCCAGCAGCTCGGGTTTTTTTAGAATAGGCACAGATACGCAGTATTTT. Residues: CASSSGFFRIGTDTQYF.

A few counts support this clone. This sequence joins TRBV6-5 and TRBJ2-3, with D perhaps matching TRBD1 (5 bases). Looked up from germline, CDR1 is MNHEY and CDR2 is SVGAGI. The V gene lost 4 bases and the J gene lost 0 bases, with 11 bases spanning the gap. The CDR3 length is 15 residues. As DNA, the CDR3 is TGTGCCAGCAGTTTGATAGGGGCAAGCACAGATACGCAGTATTTT. This gives the protein CASSLIGASTDTQYF.

This chain uses TRBV7-2 with TRBJ2-2; D ambiguous. Between the trimmed V and J ends, which lost 5 bases and 5 bases, there was a span of 15 bases. CDR3 size: 15 residues. Germline V gene lookup returns CDR1 SGHTA and CDR2 FQGNSA. This CDR3 reads CASSASGFLTGELFF. DNA for the CDR3: TGTGCCAGCAGCGCCTCTGGGTTTCTTACCGGGGAGCTGTTTTTT.

The chain recombines TRBV19 with TRBJ2-5, with TRBD2 as a possible D gene (6 bases). V lost 3 bases and J 4 bases, leaving 6 bases between the germline ends. The CDR3 runs 12 residues. In germline, CDR1 is LNHDA, CDR2 SQIVND (reference sequence). This CDR3 is CASSIGGETQYF. CDR3 in DNA: TGTGCCAGTAGTATCGGGGGAGAGACCCAGTACTTC.

The chain joins TRBV5-1 to TRBJ1-1; D is perhaps TRBD1 (6 bases). This CDR3 contains 14 residues. Germline CDR1 SGHRS, CDR2 YFSETQ. The V end lost 4 bases, the J end lost 5 bases, and 15 bases lay between the germline ends. This CDR3 is CASSPPGQYTEAFF. In DNA, the CDR3 is TGCGCCAGCAGCCCGCCGGGACAATATACTGAAGCTTTCTTT.

This clone occurred once. The chain has TRBV11-1 and TRBJ2-3, with 12 bases fitting TRBD2. The CDR3 runs to 16 residues. Germline V CDR1 and CDR2: SGHAT, FQDESV (reference sequence). J gave up 6 bases and V 5 bases, and 9 bases lay outside the gene matches. The CDR3 is CASSVTSGRKRDTQYF. In DNA, the CDR3 is TGTGCCAGCAGCGTCACTAGCGGGAGGAAAAGGGATACGCAGTATTTT.

V is TRBV5-1 and J is TRBJ2-7; 7 bases map to TRBD2. The V gene end was trimmed by 4 bases and the J gene end by 0 bases; junction bases not matched to a gene: 10. The CDR3 spans 16 residues. The V gene's germline CDR1 is SGHRS and CDR2 YFSETQ. DNA of the CDR3: TGCGCCAGCAGCCAGCTGGAAGCGGGACTCTCCTACGAGCAGTACTTC. Its protein is CASSQLEAGLSYEQYF.

For the CDR3, the DNA is TGTGCCAGCAGCCCTGGGCTCGGGGGATGGACCTACGAGCAGTACTTC. Residues: CASSPGLGGWTYEQYF. The rearrangement joins TRBV5-5 to TRBJ2-7; D may be TRBD2 (6 bases). This CDR3 is 16 amino acids long. CDR1 is SGHKS, CDR2 YYEKEE, per germline (reference sequence). Trimming removed 4 bases from V and 2 bases from J, with 19 bases in between.